The 5 T cell receptor beta chains below come from one sample, sequenced in a study of CD8 T cells in ankylosing spondylitis. TCRdb used MiXCR to reprocess the 5' RACE reads, holding one entry per CDR3 protein. The sample yields roughly 120,000 distinct CDR3 sequences, about an eighth seen once. The specimen was blood, either unsorted or a sorted T cell fraction (not recorded which). Source of these receptors: a female donor with ankylosing spondylitis or in good health (not recorded which).

This clonotype was picked up a small number of times. The chain joins TRBV5-1 to TRBJ2-1; 8 bases fit TRBD2. Per the germline V gene, CDR1 is SGHRS and CDR2 is YFSETQ. V trimming: 1 base; J trimming: 16 bases; junction bases outside the gene matches: 10. The CDR3 is 13 residues long. Here the CDR3 DNA reads TGCGCCAGCAGCTTGAACAGCGGGAGCCCCCCCTTCTTC. Translated, it gives CASSLNSGSPPFF.

The chain combines TRBV20-1 with TRBJ1-2; D possibly corresponds to TRBD1 (5 bases). The CDR3 extends over 14 amino acids. Germline values: CDR1 DFQATT, CDR2 SNEGSKA (reference sequence). V was pared by 3 bases and J by 5 bases, with 16 bases between. CDR3 in amino acids: CSARDPGGVYGYTF. CDR3 nucleotides: TGCAGTGCTAGGGATCCGGGGGGGGTATATGGCTACACCTTC.

This clonotype was seen only a few times. J is TRBJ1-2 and V is TRBV12-3 or TRBV12-4; perhaps TRBD1 as D (6 bases). V lost 5 bases and J lost 5, with 15 bases in between. The CDR3 covers 14 residues. The CDR3 spells CASSPRGVGYGYTF. CDR3 nucleotides: TGTGCCAGCAGTCCCAGGGGAGTAGGATATGGCTACACCTTC.

This clonotype appeared many times. This rearrangement joins TRBV5-1 to TRBJ1-4; D is perhaps TRBD1 (6 bases). Germline lookup yields CDR1 SGHRS and CDR2 YFSETQ. V dropped 1 base and J dropped 7 bases, with 11 bases sitting between them. The CDR3 has 14 amino acids. CDR3 sequence: CASSLSTGGEKLFF. CDR3 nucleotides: TGCGCCAGCAGCTTGTCGACAGGTGGTGAAAAACTGTTTTTT.

The rearrangement joins TRBV18 to TRBJ2-3; no reliable D call. The length of the CDR3 is 15 residues. Germline CDR1 reads KGHSH; CDR2 reads LQKENI. V lost 2 bases to trimming and J lost 0 bases, with 9 bases between them. DNA of the CDR3: TGTGCCAGCTCACCAACATTTTCTAGCACAGATACGCAGTATTTT. Its translation: CASSPTFSSTDTQYF. Looking up the rest from reference TRBV18 and TRBJ2-3 gives the full variable domain: NAGVMQNPRHLVRRRGQEARLRCSPMKGHSHVYWYRQLPEEGLKFMVYLQKENIIDESGMPKERFSAEFPKEGPSILRIQQVVRGDSAAYFCASSPTFSSTDTQYFGPGTRLTVL.